Listed below are T cell receptor beta chains from one sample, sequenced in a study of T cell repertoires in cytomegalovirus infection. TCRdb recomputed calls from the reads with MiXCR, one row per CDR3 protein. The repertoire holds more than 400,000 distinct CDR3 sequences, with 26% as singletons. Sequencing input: PBMCs. The receptors here all came from a human donor in good health (CMV status not recorded). Some clones in this sample may be carry-over from other donors' samples. Each CDR3 is given with its conserved first and last residue. A D gene is named only where the DNA matches it firmly. Clone size appears in some rows only: once, few, many, or a class for an expanded clone.

V	size	J	D	CDR3	DNA
TRBV12-3/TRBV12-4	-	TRBJ2-2	TRBD2	CASSPSGLDPGELFF	TGTGCCAGCAGCCCTTCCGGACTAGATCCCGGGGAGCTGTTTTTT
TRBV7-9	few	TRBJ1-2	-	CASSFNVSGYTF	TGTGCCAGCAGCTTCAACGTTTCAGGCTACACCTTC
TRBV6-1	few	TRBJ1-2	TRBD1	CASRGQRYGYTF	TGTGCCAGCAGGGGACAGCGCTATGGCTACACCTTC
TRBV19	-	TRBJ1-4	TRBD1	CASRPPGQAANEKLFF	TGTGCCAGTAGGCCACCAGGACAGGCCGCTAATGAAAAACTGTTTTTT
TRBV7-2	few	TRBJ2-1	TRBD2	CASSFGTRDNEQFF	TGTGCCAGCAGCTTCGGGACTAGGGACAATGAGCAGTTCTTC
TRBV23-1	-	TRBJ1-2	-	CASSQSVRQKIFLGTF	TGCGCCAGCAGTCAATCGGTTAGACAGAAGATTTTTCTAGGCACCTTC
TRBV12-3/TRBV12-4	-	TRBJ2-2	-	CASSYPIFPNTGELFF	TGTGCCAGCAGTTACCCCATCTTTCCGAACACCGGGGAGCTGTTTTTT
TRBV7-2	many	TRBJ1-6	TRBD1	CASSFRDRGQHSPLHF	TGTGCCAGCAGCTTCCGGGACAGGGGACAGCATTCACCCCTCCACTTT
TRBV3-1	-	TRBJ2-2	-	CASSQLDGPNTGELFF	TGTGCCAGCAGCCAGTTGGACGGTCCGAACACCGGGGAGCTGTTTTTT
TRBV5-5	-	TRBJ2-7	-	CASSLAIAGLISYEQYF	TGTGCCAGCAGCTTGGCCATTGCGGGATTGATCTCCTACGAGCAGTACTTC
TRBV6-8	-	TRBJ2-1	TRBD2	CASSYGLAGGSGGSEQFF	TGTGCCAGCAGTTACGGGTTAGCGGGAGGTTCGGGGGGTAGTGAGCAGTTCTTC
TRBV6-2/TRBV6-3	-	TRBJ2-1	TRBD2	CASSFGLASYNEQFF	TGTGCCAGCAGTTTCGGACTAGCTTCCTACAATGAGCAGTTCTTC
TRBV10-3	many	TRBJ2-1	TRBD2	CASRPSSGRAGNEQFF	TGTGCCTCTCGTCCCTCTAGCGGGAGGGCCGGTAATGAGCAGTTCTTC
TRBV12-3/TRBV12-4	few	TRBJ1-2	-	CASSLDRAHGYTF	TGTGCCAGCAGTTTAGACAGGGCCCATGGCTACACCTTC
TRBV29-1	few	TRBJ2-1	TRBD1	CSVEEGTAIYNEQFF	TGCAGCGTTGAAGAAGGGACAGCGATCTACAATGAGCAGTTCTTC
TRBV11-2	-	TRBJ1-1	-	CASSLESRFRGGTEAFF	TGTGCCAGCAGCTTAGAGTCTCGGTTCCGGGGGGGCACTGAAGCTTTCTTT
TRBV6-2/TRBV6-3	-	TRBJ2-5	-	CASSYSRGGTETQYF	TGTGCCAGCAGTTACTCGAGAGGCGGGACGGAGACCCAGTACTTC
TRBV7-2	many	TRBJ2-7	-	CASSLVPSVAYEQYF	TGTGCCAGCAGCTTAGTTCCTAGCGTAGCCTACGAGCAGTACTTC
TRBV7-2	few	TRBJ2-7	-	CASRQPPSNEQYF	TGTGCCAGCAGACAACCCCCCAGCAACGAGCAGTACTTC
TRBV27	few	TRBJ2-5	-	CASSFRDPGRETQYF	TGTGCCAGCAGTTTTAGGGACCCTGGGAGAGAGACCCAGTACTTC
TRBV10-3	few	TRBJ1-4	TRBD1	CAISGGQGGNEKLFF	TGTGCCATCAGCGGGGGACAGGGGGGGAATGAAAAACTGTTTTTT
TRBV11-2	few	TRBJ1-2	-	CASSRYGHGYTF	TGTGCCAGCAGCCGCTACGGACATGGCTACACCTTC
TRBV4-2	many	TRBJ2-5	TRBD2	CASSRAGTNQETQYF	TGTGCCAGCAGCCGCGCAGGGACTAACCAAGAGACCCAGTACTTC
TRBV18	few	TRBJ2-5	TRBD2	CASSPNGLAGNQETQYF	TGTGCCAGCTCACCCAATGGACTAGCGGGAAACCAAGAGACCCAGTACTTC
TRBV7-9	-	TRBJ1-1	-	CASSLDLGFGAFF	TGTGCCAGCAGCTTAGATTTGGGTTTCGGAGCTTTCTTT
TRBV24-1	-	TRBJ2-2	TRBD1	CATSELGQGFTGELFF	TGTGCCACCAGTGAGTTGGGACAGGGTTTTACCGGGGAGCTGTTTTTT
TRBV9	-	TRBJ2-1	-	CASSLAPVDEQFF	TGTGCCAGCAGCCTAGCCCCGGTCGATGAGCAGTTCTTC
TRBV7-8	many	TRBJ2-7	TRBD1	CASSPRDRVGVSGEQYF	TGTGCCAGCAGCCCAAGGGACAGGGTCGGAGTTAGCGGCGAGCAGTACTTC
TRBV28	-	TRBJ2-7	TRBD2	CASSLFGRGSYEQYF	TGTGCCAGCAGTTTATTCGGGAGGGGCTCCTACGAGCAGTACTTC
TRBV5-1	-	TRBJ2-2	TRBD1	CASSLQQGSLTGELFF	TGCGCCAGCAGCCTCCAACAGGGGTCTCTCACCGGGGAGCTGTTTTTT
TRBV20-1	-	TRBJ1-2	-	CSAKEEQRTVYGYTF	TGCAGTGCTAAGGAGGAACAACGAACCGTCTATGGCTACACCTTC
TRBV7-2	-	TRBJ1-2	TRBD1	CASSADRGRPNYGYTF	TGTGCCAGCAGCGCTGACAGGGGGCGACCTAACTATGGCTACACCTTC
TRBV19	-	TRBJ1-4	-	CASSGGAATNEKLFF	TGTGCCAGTAGTGGTGGGGCCGCAACTAATGAAAAACTGTTTTTT
TRBV5-1	few	TRBJ2-1	TRBD2	CASSGPLAGHGNEQFF	TGCGCCAGCAGCGGGCCCCTAGCGGGACATGGTAATGAGCAGTTCTTC
TRBV7-2	-	TRBJ2-7	TRBD2	CASSILAGGGEQYF	TGTGCCAGCAGCATACTAGCGGGAGGCGGTGAGCAGTACTTC
TRBV6-2/TRBV6-3	many	TRBJ2-1	-	CASRSGEGGREQFF	TGTGCCAGCAGGTCGGGAGAGGGGGGCAGAGAGCAGTTCTTC
TRBV12-3/TRBV12-4	-	TRBJ2-7	-	CASSRPKQTATYEQYF	TGTGCCAGCAGCAGACCAAAACAGACAGCTACCTACGAGCAGTACTTC
TRBV7-2	-	TRBJ1-2	-	CASSSYGLGYTF	TGTGCCAGCAGCTCCTACGGTCTTGGCTACACCTTC
TRBV7-9	-	TRBJ2-3	TRBD2	CASSLHVRAGRSSTDTQYF	TGTGCCAGCAGCCTACATGTAAGAGCGGGGCGAAGCTCCACAGATACGCAGTATTTT
TRBV6-5	-	TRBJ2-6	-	CASSKKPWANVLTF	TGTGCCAGCAGTAAGAAACCGTGGGCCAACGTCCTGACTTTC
TRBV19	few	TRBJ1-5	-	CASSSDGNQPQHF	TGTGCCAGTAGTTCGGACGGAAATCAGCCCCAGCATTTT
TRBV24-1	-	TRBJ1-2	-	CATSDSRAYTF	TGTGCCACCAGTGATTCCAGGGCCTACACCTTC
TRBV12-3/TRBV12-4	many	TRBJ2-3	-	CASRSRLTSTDTQYF	TGTGCCAGCAGGTCAAGATTGACTAGCACAGATACGCAGTATTTT
TRBV20-1	few	TRBJ1-1	TRBD1	CSAPGQRNTEAFF	TGCAGTGCTCCGGGACAGCGGAACACTGAAGCTTTCTTT